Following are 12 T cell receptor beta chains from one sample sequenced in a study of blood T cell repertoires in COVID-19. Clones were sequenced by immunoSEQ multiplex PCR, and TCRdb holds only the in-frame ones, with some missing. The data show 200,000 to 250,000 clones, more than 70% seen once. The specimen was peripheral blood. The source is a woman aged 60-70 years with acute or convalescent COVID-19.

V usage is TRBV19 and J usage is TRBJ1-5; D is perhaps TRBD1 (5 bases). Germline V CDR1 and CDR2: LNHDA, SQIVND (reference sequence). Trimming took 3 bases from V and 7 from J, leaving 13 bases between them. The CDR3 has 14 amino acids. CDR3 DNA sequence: TGTGCCAGTAGTATGCTGGCAGGGTCCCAGCCCCAGCATTTT. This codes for CASSMLAGSQPQHF.

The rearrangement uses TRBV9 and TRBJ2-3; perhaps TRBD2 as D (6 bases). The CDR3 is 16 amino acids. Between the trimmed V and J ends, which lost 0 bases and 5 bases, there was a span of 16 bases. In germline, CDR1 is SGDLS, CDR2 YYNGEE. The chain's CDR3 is CASSVDGGGLEDTQYF. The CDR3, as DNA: TGTGCCAGCAGCGTAGATGGTGGAGGGCTCGAAGATACGCAGTATTTT.

CDR3 in amino acids: CASSIAGVNNGYTF. The CDR3 nucleotides are TGTGCCAGTAGTATCGCAGGGGTAAATAATGGCTACACCTTC. The gene calls are TRBV19 and TRBJ1-2; the D gene is possibly TRBD1 (6 bases). The CDR3 has 14 residues. Per germline, CDR1 LNHDA and CDR2 SQIVND (reference sequence). Trimming pared 3 bases from V and 6 bases from J, leaving 14 bases between.

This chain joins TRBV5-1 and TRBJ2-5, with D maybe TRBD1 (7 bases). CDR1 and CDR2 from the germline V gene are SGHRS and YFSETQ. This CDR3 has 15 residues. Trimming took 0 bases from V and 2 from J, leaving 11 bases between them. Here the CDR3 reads CASSLDQGGQETQYF. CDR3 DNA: TGCGCCAGCAGCTTGGACCAGGGGGGTCAAGAGACCCAGTACTTC.

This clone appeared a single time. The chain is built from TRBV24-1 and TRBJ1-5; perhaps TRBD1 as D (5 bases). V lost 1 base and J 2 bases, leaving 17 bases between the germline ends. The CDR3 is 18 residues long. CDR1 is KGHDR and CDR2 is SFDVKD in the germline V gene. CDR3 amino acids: CATSDLDPGNYCNQPQHF. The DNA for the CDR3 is TGTGCCACCAGTGATTTAGATCCAGGGAATTATTGCAATCAGCCCCAGCATTTT.

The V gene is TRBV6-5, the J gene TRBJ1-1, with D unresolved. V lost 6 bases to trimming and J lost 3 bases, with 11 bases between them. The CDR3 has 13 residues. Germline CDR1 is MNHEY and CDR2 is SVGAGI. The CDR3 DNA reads TGTGCCAGCAGGGAGGGTTCGGACACTGAAGCTTTCTTT. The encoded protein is CASREGSDTEAFF.

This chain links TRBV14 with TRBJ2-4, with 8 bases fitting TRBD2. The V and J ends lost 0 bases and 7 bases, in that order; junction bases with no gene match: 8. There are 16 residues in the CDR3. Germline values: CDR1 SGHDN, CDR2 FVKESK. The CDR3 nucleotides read TGTGCCAGCAGCCAAGATGGTTTCCGCGGGGGGAACATTCAGTACTTC. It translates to CASSQDGFRGGNIQYF. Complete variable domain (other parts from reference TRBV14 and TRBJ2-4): EAGVTQFPSHSVIEKGQTVTLRCDPISGHDNLYWYRRVMGKEIKFLLHFVKESKQDESGMPNNRFLAERTGGTYSTLKVQPAELEDSGVYFCASSQDGFRGGNIQYFGAGTRLSVL.

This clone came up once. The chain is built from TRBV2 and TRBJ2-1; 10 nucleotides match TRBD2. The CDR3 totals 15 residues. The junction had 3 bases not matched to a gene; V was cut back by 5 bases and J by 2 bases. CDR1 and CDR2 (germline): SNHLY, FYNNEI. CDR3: CASSRTSGPYNEQFF. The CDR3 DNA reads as TGTGCCAGCAGTCGGACTAGCGGACCCTACAATGAGCAGTTCTTC.

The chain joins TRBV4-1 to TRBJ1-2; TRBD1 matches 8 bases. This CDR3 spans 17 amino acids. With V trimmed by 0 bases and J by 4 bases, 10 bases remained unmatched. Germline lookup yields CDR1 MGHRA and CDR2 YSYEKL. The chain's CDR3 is CASSQDQGAGESYGYTF. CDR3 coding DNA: TGCGCCAGCAGCCAAGACCAGGGGGCAGGAGAGTCCTATGGCTACACCTTC.

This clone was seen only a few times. The CDR3 nucleotides are TGTGCCAGCAGCTCGTCAAGGAGTCGGACAGATACGCAGTATTTT. The encoded protein is CASSSSRSRTDTQYF. The chain combines TRBV7-2 with TRBJ2-3; D not certain. CDR1 is SGHTA and CDR2 is FQGNSA in the germline V gene. Trimming left V 4 bases short and J 3 bases short, with 14 bases between. This CDR3 has 15 residues. Drawing the rest from reference TRBV7-2 and TRBJ2-3, the complete variable domain is GAGVSQSPSNKVTEKGKDVELRCDPISGHTALYWYRQSLGQGLEFLIYFQGNSAPDKSGLPSDRFSAERTGGSVSTLTIQRTQQEDSAVYLCASSSSRSRTDTQYFGPGTRLTVL.

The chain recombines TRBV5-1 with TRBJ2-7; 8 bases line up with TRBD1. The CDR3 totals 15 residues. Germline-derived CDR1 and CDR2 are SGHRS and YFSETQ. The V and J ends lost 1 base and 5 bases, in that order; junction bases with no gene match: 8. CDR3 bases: TGCGCCAGCAGCTTGAGATCCGCAGGGGGCCACGAGCAGTACTTC. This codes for CASSLRSAGGHEQYF.

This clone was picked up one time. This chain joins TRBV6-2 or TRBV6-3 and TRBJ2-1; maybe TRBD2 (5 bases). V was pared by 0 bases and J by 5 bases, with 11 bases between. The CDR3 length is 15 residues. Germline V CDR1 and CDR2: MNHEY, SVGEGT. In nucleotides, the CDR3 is TGTGCCAGCAGTTACTCCAGCGGACTGAACAATGAGCAGTTCTTC. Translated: CASSYSSGLNNEQFF.